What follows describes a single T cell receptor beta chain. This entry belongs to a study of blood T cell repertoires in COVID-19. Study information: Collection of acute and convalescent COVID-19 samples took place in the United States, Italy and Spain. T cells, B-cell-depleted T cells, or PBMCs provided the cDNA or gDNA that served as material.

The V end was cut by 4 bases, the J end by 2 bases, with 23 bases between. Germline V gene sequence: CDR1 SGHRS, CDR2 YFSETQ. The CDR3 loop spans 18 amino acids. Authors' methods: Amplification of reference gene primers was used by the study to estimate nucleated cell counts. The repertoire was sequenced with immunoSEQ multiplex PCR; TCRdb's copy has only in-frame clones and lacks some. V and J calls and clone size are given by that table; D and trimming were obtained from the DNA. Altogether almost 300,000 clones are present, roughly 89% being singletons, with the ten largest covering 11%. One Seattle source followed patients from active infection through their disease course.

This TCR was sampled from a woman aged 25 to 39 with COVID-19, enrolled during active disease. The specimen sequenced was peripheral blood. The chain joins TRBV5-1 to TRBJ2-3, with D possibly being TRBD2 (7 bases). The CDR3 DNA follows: TGCGCCAGCAGCGGCTACAGCGGGGACATAGAGTACACAGATACGCAGTATTTT. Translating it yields CASSGYSGDIEYTDTQYF.